This T cell receptor (beta chain) was sequenced for a study of control samples from healthy donors and cancer patients. Assay used: immunoSEQ multiplex PCR; TCRdb lists only in-frame clones, some missing. The table lists around 68,000 clones, around 84% of them singletons. The CDR3 is 16 residues long. V was trimmed by 1 base and J by 0 bases, leaving 12 bases between them. Germline V gives CDR1 SGHDN, CDR2 FVKESK. Material: PBMCs. The chain carries TRBV14 and TRBJ1-1; no clear D. This receptor was identified in a woman aged 50 to 65 with lung cancer. In DNA form, the CDR3 reads TGTGCCAGCAGCCAAGGGGTCAGCAGAATGAACACTGAAGCTTTCTTT. It is translated as CASSQGVSRMNTEAFF.